One sample yielded the 28 T cell receptor beta chains listed below, sequenced in a study of T cells after yellow fever vaccination. TCRdb reprocessed the 5' RACE reads via MiXCR and lists one record per CDR3 protein. In the table there are approximately 47,000 distinct CDR3 sequences, approximately 6.3% of which are singletons. This sample comprised PBMCs, either bulk or a sorted T-cell subset (CD4+, CD8+, memory, or dextramer-sorted; not recorded which), obtained 45 days after the yellow fever booster vaccination. Receptor source: a man aged 25 to 40 who received the YFV17D yellow fever vaccine.

To note about this clonotype: This may come from a read error, since a much larger clone is one base off. The CDR3 does not close with the conserved phenylalanine or tryptophan, likely indicating a read error. The chain joins TRBV7-2 to TRBJ2-5; 9 nucleotides match TRBD1. After removal of 9 bases from V and 4 bases from J, the junction contained 15 bases not matched to a gene. This CDR3 is built from 16 residues. CDR1 is SGHTA, CDR2 FQGNSA, per germline. CDR3 amino acids: CASSAGRDRVGETQYS. The CDR3 DNA is TGTGCCAGTAGCGCTGGTCGGGACAGGGTGGGAGAGACCCAGTACTCC.

Many counts were recorded for this clonotype. V is TRBV29-1 and J is TRBJ2-1, with D possibly matching TRBD2 (6 bases). From germline, CDR1 is SQVTM and CDR2 ANQGSEA. V was clipped by 6 bases and J by 2 bases, with 14 bases between them. The CDR3 sequence is 14 residues long. CDR3 loop: CSVGGGGTYNEQFF. CDR3 nucleotides: TGCAGCGTGGGTGGGGGAGGAACCTACAATGAGCAGTTCTTC.

This clonotype was observed at least ten times. The chain is built from TRBV7-2 and TRBJ2-7; D unresolved. In germline, CDR1 is SGHTA, CDR2 FQGNSA. The CDR3 totals 16 residues. V lost 3 bases to trimming and J lost 0 bases, with 15 bases between them. The CDR3 nucleotides are TGTGCCAGCAGCTTCGGCCTGTCCAGGAGCTCCTACGAGCAGTACTTC. Translated: CASSFGLSRSSYEQYF.

This clonotype was observed a handful of times. The chain carries TRBV7-2 and TRBJ2-1, with a weak D call TRBD1 (5 bases). From germline, CDR1 is SGHTA and CDR2 FQGNSA. Trimming removed 3 bases at V and 7 bases at J, with 13 bases between. The CDR3 totals 14 residues. The CDR3 region has the DNA TGTGCCAGCAGCTTGGCAGGGTTTCAGAATGAGCAGTTCTTC. It specifies CASSLAGFQNEQFF.

This clonotype was found many times. The rearrangement links TRBV5-1 to TRBJ2-3; TRBD2 matches 8 bases. This CDR3 contains 15 residues. After removal of 6 bases from V and 2 bases from J, the junction contained 8 bases not matched to a gene. In germline, CDR1 is SGHRS, CDR2 YFSETQ. CDR3 in DNA: TGCGCCAGCACCGGAGATAGCGGGGCCACAGATACGCAGTATTTT. Protein: CASTGDSGATDTQYF.

This clonotype was seen ten or more times. The chain joins TRBV12-3 or TRBV12-4 to TRBJ2-5; 7 nucleotides line up with TRBD1. With V trimmed by 5 bases and J by 0 bases, 6 bases remained unmatched. The CDR3 sequence is 15 residues long. CDR3 sequence: CASSPPGQYQETQYF. DNA of the CDR3: TGTGCCAGCAGTCCTCCGGGACAGTACCAAGAGACCCAGTACTTC.

The sample holds many counts of this clonotype. The chain joins TRBV29-1 to TRBJ1-4; D possibly corresponds to TRBD1 (5 bases). CDR3 size: 12 residues. Trimming left V 6 bases short and J 4 bases short, with 9 bases between. Germline V gene sequence: CDR1 SQVTM, CDR2 ANQGSEA. The CDR3 protein is CSVRVLNEKLFF. The CDR3 nucleotides are TGCAGCGTCAGGGTACTTAATGAAAAACTGTTTTTT.

This clonotype was counted ten times or more. The rearrangement joins TRBV3-1 to TRBJ2-3, with D unclear. The CDR3 contains 12 residues. The V gene lost 1 base and the J gene lost 4 bases, with 3 bases spanning the gap. The germline V gene has CDR1 LGHDT and CDR2 YNNKEL (reference sequence). Here the CDR3 DNA reads TGTGCCAGCAGCCAAGTCCCAGATACGCAGTATTTT. It is translated as CASSQVPDTQYF.

The chain joins TRBV30 to TRBJ1-6; 7 positions agree with TRBD1. Trimming took 3 bases from V and 7 from J; bases not matched to a gene: 12. Germline CDR1 GTSNPN, CDR2 SVGIG (reference sequence). This CDR3 contains 16 residues. The CDR3 reads CAWRGGPGQKNSPLHF. CDR3 nucleotides: TGTGCCTGGAGAGGGGGCCCGGGACAGAAGAATTCACCCCTCCACTTT.

This clonotype was seen a handful of times. The chain has TRBV6-5 and TRBJ2-3; D tentatively reads TRBD1 or TRBD2 (7 bases each). In germline, CDR1 is MNHEY, CDR2 SVGAGI. The CDR3 extends over 15 amino acids. V shed 5 bases and J shed 1 base, with 13 bases lying between them. The CDR3 sequence: CASSRQGGGTDTQYF. CDR3 bases: TGTGCCAGCAGTCGACAGGGAGGGGGCACAGATACGCAGTATTTT.

The sample holds a few counts of this clonotype. J is TRBJ1-4 and V is TRBV4-3; the D gene is possibly TRBD1 (6 bases). This CDR3 contains 19 residues. Trimming took off 1 base at V and 4 bases at J, with 22 bases between the two ends. Germline values: CDR1 LGHNA, CDR2 YSLEER. The CDR3 sequence is CASSQVMGGATAFNEKLFF. DNA for the CDR3: TGCGCCAGCAGCCAAGTAATGGGGGGGGCGACGGCGTTTAATGAAAAACTGTTTTTT.

This clonotype has a count of ten or more. This chain connects TRBV20-1 to TRBJ2-3; D is ambiguous. The V gene's germline CDR1 is DFQATT and CDR2 SNEGSKA (reference sequence). Deletions cut 8 bases from V and 4 bases from J, with 16 bases between. There are 13 residues in the CDR3. CDR3 residues: CSPERAGADTQYF. CDR3 in DNA: TGCAGTCCCGAGAGAGCAGGTGCAGATACGCAGTATTTT.

This clonotype was seen many times. The gene calls are TRBV7-9 and TRBJ2-3, with a tentative D call TRBD1 (5 bases). Trimming took 4 bases from V and 4 from J, leaving 9 bases between them. The germline V gene encodes CDR1 SEHNR and CDR2 FQNEAQ (reference sequence). CDR3 length: 13 residues. The CDR3 region is CASSSRGPDTQYF. CDR3 bases: TGTGCCAGCAGCTCTAGGGGTCCAGATACGCAGTATTTT. Full variable domain (rest looked up from reference TRBV7-9 and TRBJ2-3): DTGVSQNPRHKITKRGQNVTFRCDPISEHNRLYWYRQTLGQGPEFLTYFQNEAQLEKSRLLSDRFSAERPKGSFSTLEIQRTEQGDSAMYLCASSSRGPDTQYFGPGTRLTVL.

This sequence joins TRBV6-5 and TRBJ2-2; the D gene is possibly TRBD2 (6 bases). The V gene lost 8 bases and the J gene lost 5 bases, with 18 bases spanning the gap. CDR3 length equals 15 residues. Germline assignment: CDR1 MNHEY and CDR2 SVGAGI. The DNA for the CDR3 is TGTGCCAGCCGGAGCCCGGAGGGCCTTACCGGGGAGCTGTTTTTT. This encodes CASRSPEGLTGELFF.

This clonotype appeared many times. V is TRBV15 and J is TRBJ2-2; 8 nucleotides agree with TRBD1. The V segment lost 0 bases and the J segment 7 bases; nucleotides outside the gene matches: 4. This CDR3 contains 15 residues. Per germline, CDR1 LNHNV and CDR2 YYDKDF (reference sequence). The CDR3 DNA reads as TGTGCCACCAGCAGAGAGCAGGGGGCTCACGGGGAGCTGTTTTTT. The encoded protein is CATSREQGAHGELFF.

The V gene is TRBV7-2, the J gene TRBJ1-2, with D tentatively TRBD1 (5 bases). Germline CDR1 SGHTA, CDR2 FQGNSA. The length of the CDR3 is 15 residues. Deletions cut 3 bases from V and 5 bases from J, with 16 bases between. The CDR3 is CASSLSVRQTYGYTF. For the CDR3, the DNA is TGTGCCAGCAGCTTGTCTGTAAGACAGACATATGGCTACACCTTC. Filled out from reference TRBV7-2 and TRBJ1-2, the complete variable domain reads GAGVSQSPSNKVTEKGKDVELRCDPISGHTALYWYRQSLGQGLEFLIYFQGNSAPDKSGLPSDRFSAERTGGSVSTLTIQRTQQEDSAVYLCASSLSVRQTYGYTFGSGTRLTVV.

This chain joins TRBV30 and TRBJ1-1, with a weak D call TRBD1 (5 bases). Per germline, CDR1 GTSNPN and CDR2 SVGIG (reference sequence). There are 16 residues in the CDR3. Trimming took 0 bases from V and 0 from J, leaving 14 bases between them. CDR3 in amino acids: CAWSVQVIQMNTEAFF. In DNA, the CDR3 is TGTGCCTGGAGTGTACAGGTAATACAGATGAACACTGAAGCTTTCTTT. The full variable domain, its missing parts supplied by reference TRBV30 and TRBJ1-1, is SQTIHQWPATLVQPVGSPLSLECTVEGTSNPNLYWYRQAAGRGLQLLFYSVGIGQISSEVPQNLSASRPQDRQFILSSKKLLLSDSGFYLCAWSVQVIQMNTEAFFGQGTRLTVV.

The sample holds many counts of this clonotype. The rearrangement links TRBV20-1 to TRBJ1-1, with D perhaps TRBD1 (5 bases). Between the trimmed V and J ends, which lost 6 bases and 0 bases, there was a span of 14 bases. Germline CDR1 reads DFQATT; CDR2 reads SNEGSKA (reference sequence). The CDR3 has 14 residues. DNA for the CDR3: TGCAGTGCCCCGACCCCGGGACTGAACACTGAAGCTTTCTTT. Translation: CSAPTPGLNTEAFF.

The V gene is TRBV20-1, the J gene TRBJ2-1; D unresolved. The germline V gene encodes CDR1 DFQATT and CDR2 SNEGSKA (reference sequence). The V gene lost 5 bases and the J gene lost 5 bases, with 10 bases spanning the gap. This CDR3 is 12 amino acids long. The CDR3 here is CSASRPDNEQFF. In DNA form, the CDR3 reads TGCAGTGCTTCACGACCTGACAATGAGCAGTTCTTC.

This clonotype is termed medium-sized. The chain links TRBV7-8 to TRBJ1-4; the match to TRBD1 covers 8 bases. Germline trimming cut 10 bases from V and 7 bases from J; bases unmatched to any gene: 11. Per germline, CDR1 SGHVS and CDR2 FQNEAQ. This CDR3 has 14 amino acids. The CDR3 loop reads CATRARGRSEKLFF. CDR3 bases: TGTGCCACCCGGGCCAGGGGGCGAAGTGAAAAACTGTTTTTT.

At least ten counts were recorded for this clonotype. The chain carries TRBV27 and TRBJ2-1; 11 bases are shared with TRBD2. CDR3 length equals 15 residues. The trim removed 5 bases at V and 7 bases at J, leaving 7 bases unmatched. Germline assignment: CDR1 MNHEY and CDR2 SMNVEV (reference sequence). As DNA, the CDR3 is TGTGCCAGCAGTCTAAGACTAGCGGGGATGAATGAGCAGTTCTTC. As protein: CASSLRLAGMNEQFF.

This clonotype was seen a handful of times. V is TRBV12-3 or TRBV12-4 and J is TRBJ2-1; 9 bases agree with TRBD2. J was trimmed by 8 bases and V by 5 bases; bases with no gene match: 7. This CDR3 contains 14 residues. In nucleotides, the CDR3 is TGTGCCAGCAGTACCGCGGGAGGGCAGTATGAGCAGTTCTTC. It codes for CASSTAGGQYEQFF.

This clonotype appeared a few times. The J gene is TRBJ2-7, the V gene TRBV5-1; 7 bases map to TRBD1. The length of the CDR3 is 16 residues. V gave up 2 bases and J gave up 3 bases; unmatched junction bases: 11. Germline CDR1 reads SGHRS; CDR2 reads YFSETQ. The CDR3 loop is CASSLGPTGSDYEQYF. CDR3 in DNA: TGCGCCAGCAGCTTAGGGCCGACAGGGTCCGACTACGAGCAGTACTTC.

In its sample, this clonotype was seen a few times. V gene TRBV20-1 combines with J gene TRBJ2-3, with no clear D. This CDR3 region has 14 residues. The V gene lost 0 bases and the J gene lost 4 bases, with 11 bases spanning the gap. Germline-derived CDR1 and CDR2 are DFQATT and SNEGSKA (reference sequence). The CDR3 spells CSARELGMADTQYF. In DNA form, the CDR3 reads TGCAGTGCTAGAGAGCTTGGGATGGCAGATACGCAGTATTTT.

The gene calls are TRBV27 and TRBJ1-2, with D perhaps matching TRBD1 (5 bases). This CDR3 comprises 12 residues. The germline V gene has CDR1 MNHEY and CDR2 SMNVEV (reference sequence). The V gene lost 8 bases and the J gene lost 5 bases, with 12 bases spanning the gap. The CDR3 nucleotides are TGTGCCAGCGCAGACAGCTTGTATGGCTACACCTTC. Protein: CASADSLYGYTF.

The sample holds many counts of this clonotype. V usage is TRBV20-1 and J usage is TRBJ2-3; 9 bases align to TRBD1. CDR1 is DFQATT and CDR2 is SNEGSKA in the germline V gene (reference sequence). The CDR3 is made up of 13 amino acids. The ends lost 6 bases at V and 3 bases at J; junction bases unmatched: 4. Here the CDR3 reads CSAPDRGTDTQYF. The CDR3 DNA reads as TGCAGTGCCCCGGACAGGGGAACAGATACGCAGTATTTT.

The sample holds many counts of this clonotype. V usage is TRBV6-1 and J usage is TRBJ2-7; D is possibly TRBD2 (6 bases). This CDR3 is built from 14 residues. The V and J ends lost 6 bases and 1 base respectively, with 13 bases between them. Per the germline V gene, CDR1 is MNHNS and CDR2 is SASEGT. Here the CDR3 reads CASRKAGPSYEQYF. The CDR3 DNA reads TGTGCCAGCAGAAAAGCGGGTCCTTCCTACGAGCAGTACTTC.

This clonotype was detected many times. The chain couples TRBV24-1 to TRBJ1-2; 8 positions agree with TRBD1. This CDR3 contains 14 residues. From germline, CDR1 is KGHDR and CDR2 SFDVKD. Trimming cost V 2 bases and J 4 bases; bases outside gene matches: 2. CDR3 sequence (DNA): TGTGCCACCAGTGATTCTGGGACAGGCTATGGCTACACCTTC. Residues: CATSDSGTGYGYTF.